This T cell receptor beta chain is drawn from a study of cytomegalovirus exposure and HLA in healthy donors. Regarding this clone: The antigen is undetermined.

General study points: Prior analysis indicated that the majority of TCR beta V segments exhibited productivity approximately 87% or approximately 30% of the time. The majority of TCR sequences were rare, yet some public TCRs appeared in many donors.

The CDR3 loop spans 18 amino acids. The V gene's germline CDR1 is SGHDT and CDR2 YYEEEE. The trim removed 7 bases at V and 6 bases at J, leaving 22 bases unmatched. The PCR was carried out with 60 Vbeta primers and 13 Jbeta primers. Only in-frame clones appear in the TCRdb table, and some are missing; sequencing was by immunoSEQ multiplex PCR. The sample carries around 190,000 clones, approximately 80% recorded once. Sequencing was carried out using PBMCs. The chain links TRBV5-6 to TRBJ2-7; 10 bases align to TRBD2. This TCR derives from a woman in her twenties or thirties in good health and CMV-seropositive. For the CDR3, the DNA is TGTGCCAGCGGTTCGACTAGCGGGTGGCTCGGGGTACCCTCCGAGCAGTACTTC. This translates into CASGSTSGWLGVPSEQYF.